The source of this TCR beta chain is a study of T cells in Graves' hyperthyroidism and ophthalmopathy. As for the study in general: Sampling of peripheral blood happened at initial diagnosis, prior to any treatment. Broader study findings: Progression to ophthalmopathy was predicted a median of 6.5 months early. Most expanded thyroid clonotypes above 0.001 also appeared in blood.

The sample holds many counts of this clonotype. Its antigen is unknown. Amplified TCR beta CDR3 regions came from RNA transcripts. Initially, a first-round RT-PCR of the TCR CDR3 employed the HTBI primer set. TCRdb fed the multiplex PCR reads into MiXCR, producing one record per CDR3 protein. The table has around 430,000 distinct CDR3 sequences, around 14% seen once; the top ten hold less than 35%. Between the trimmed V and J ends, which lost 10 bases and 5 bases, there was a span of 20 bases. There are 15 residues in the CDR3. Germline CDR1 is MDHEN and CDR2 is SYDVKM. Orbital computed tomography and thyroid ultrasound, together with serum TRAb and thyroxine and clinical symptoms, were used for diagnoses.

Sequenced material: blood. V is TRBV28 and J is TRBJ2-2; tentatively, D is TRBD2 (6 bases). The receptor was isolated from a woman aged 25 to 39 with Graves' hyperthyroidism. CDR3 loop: CATDTGGERTGELFF. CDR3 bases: TGTGCCACCGATACCGGGGGAGAACGGACCGGGGAGCTGTTTTTT.